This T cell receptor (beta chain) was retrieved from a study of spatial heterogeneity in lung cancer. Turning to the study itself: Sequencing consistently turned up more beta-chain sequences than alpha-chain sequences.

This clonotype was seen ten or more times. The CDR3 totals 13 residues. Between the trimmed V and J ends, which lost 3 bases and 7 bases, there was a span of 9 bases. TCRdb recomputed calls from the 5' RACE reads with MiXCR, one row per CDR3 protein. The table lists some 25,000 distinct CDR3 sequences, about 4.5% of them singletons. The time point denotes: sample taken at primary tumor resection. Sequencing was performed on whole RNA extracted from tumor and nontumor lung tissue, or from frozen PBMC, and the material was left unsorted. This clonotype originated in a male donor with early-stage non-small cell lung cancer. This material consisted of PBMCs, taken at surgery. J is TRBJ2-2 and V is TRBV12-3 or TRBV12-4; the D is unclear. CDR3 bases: TGTGCCAGCAGTTTTCGACCCTACGGGGAGCTGTTTTTT. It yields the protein CASSFRPYGELFF.